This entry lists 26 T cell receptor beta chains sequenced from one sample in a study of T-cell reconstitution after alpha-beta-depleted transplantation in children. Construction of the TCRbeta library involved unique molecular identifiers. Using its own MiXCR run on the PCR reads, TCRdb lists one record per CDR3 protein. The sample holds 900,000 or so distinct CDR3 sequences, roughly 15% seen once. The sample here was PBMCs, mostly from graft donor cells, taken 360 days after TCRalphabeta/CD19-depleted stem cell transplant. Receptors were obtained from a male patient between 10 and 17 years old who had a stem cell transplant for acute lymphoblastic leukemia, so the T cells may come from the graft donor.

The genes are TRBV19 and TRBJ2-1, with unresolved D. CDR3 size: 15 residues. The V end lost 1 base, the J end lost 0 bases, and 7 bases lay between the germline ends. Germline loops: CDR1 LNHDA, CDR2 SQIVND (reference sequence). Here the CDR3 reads CASSIVPSSYNEQFF. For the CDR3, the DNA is TGTGCCAGTAGTATAGTGCCGAGCTCCTACAATGAGCAGTTCTTC.

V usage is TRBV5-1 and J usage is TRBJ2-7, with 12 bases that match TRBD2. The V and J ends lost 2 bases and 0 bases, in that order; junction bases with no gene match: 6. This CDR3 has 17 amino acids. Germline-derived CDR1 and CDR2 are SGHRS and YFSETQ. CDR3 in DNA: TGCGCCAGCAGCTTCTCCACTAGCGGGAGGCACTCCTACGAGCAGTACTTC. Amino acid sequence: CASSFSTSGRHSYEQYF.

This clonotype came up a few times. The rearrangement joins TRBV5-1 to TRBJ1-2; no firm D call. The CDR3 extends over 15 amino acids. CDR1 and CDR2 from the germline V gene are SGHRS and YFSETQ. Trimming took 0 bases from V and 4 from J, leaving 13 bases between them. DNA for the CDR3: TGCGCCAGCAGCTTGGAACTCGTGGGAAGCTATGGCTACACCTTC. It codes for CASSLELVGSYGYTF.

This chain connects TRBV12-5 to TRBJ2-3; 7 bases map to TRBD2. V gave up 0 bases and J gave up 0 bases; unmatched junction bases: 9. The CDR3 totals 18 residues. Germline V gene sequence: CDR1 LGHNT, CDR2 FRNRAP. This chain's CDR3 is CASGLVRPTSLSTDTQYF. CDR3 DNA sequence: TGTGCTAGTGGTTTGGTAAGGCCGACTAGCTTAAGCACAGATACGCAGTATTTT.

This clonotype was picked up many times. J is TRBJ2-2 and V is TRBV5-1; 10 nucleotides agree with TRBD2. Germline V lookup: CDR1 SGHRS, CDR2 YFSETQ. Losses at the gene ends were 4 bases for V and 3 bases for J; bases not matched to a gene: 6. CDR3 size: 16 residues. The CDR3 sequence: CASSPPGLADTGELFF. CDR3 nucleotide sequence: TGCGCCAGCAGCCCCCCCGGACTAGCGGACACCGGGGAGCTGTTTTTT.

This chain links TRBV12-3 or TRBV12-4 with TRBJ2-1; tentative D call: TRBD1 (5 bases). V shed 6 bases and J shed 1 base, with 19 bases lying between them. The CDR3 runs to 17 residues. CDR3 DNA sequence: TGTGCCAGCAGATCCCTCCCAGACAGACGTTCCTACAATGAGCAGTTCTTC. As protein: CASRSLPDRRSYNEQFF.

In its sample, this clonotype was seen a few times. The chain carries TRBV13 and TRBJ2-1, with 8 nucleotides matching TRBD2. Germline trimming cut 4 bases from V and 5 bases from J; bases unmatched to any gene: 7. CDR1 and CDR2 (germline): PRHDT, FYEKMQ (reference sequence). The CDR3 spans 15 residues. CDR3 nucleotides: TGTGCCAGCAGCTCCGGGAGGGCCAGGGACAATGAGCAGTTCTTC. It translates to CASSSGRARDNEQFF.

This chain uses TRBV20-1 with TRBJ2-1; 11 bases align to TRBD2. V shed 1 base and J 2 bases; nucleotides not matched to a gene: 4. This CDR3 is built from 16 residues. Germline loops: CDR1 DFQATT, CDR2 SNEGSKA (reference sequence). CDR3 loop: CSARGPTSGAYNEQFF. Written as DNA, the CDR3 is TGCAGTGCTAGAGGGCCGACTAGCGGGGCCTACAATGAGCAGTTCTTC.

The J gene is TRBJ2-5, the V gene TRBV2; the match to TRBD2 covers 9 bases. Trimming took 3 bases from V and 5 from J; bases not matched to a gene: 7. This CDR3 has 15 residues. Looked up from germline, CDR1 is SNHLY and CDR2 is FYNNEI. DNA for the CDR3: TGTGCCAGCAGTGACCGAGCGGGAGGTCGGGAGACCCAGTACTTC. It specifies CASSDRAGGRETQYF.

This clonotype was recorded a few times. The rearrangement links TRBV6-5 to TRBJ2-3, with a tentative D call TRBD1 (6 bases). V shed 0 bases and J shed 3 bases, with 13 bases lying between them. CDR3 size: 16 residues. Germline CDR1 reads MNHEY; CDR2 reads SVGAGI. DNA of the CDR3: TGTGCCAGCAGTTACTCACAGGGTTTCAAGACAGATACGCAGTATTTT. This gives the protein CASSYSQGFKTDTQYF.

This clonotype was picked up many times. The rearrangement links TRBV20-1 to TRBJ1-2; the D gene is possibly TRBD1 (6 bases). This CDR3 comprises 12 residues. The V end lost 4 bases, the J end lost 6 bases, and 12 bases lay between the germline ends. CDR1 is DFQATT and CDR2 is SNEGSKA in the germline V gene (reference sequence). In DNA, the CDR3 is TGCAGTGCTACCTCTCCAGGGGATGGCTACACCTTC. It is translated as CSATSPGDGYTF.

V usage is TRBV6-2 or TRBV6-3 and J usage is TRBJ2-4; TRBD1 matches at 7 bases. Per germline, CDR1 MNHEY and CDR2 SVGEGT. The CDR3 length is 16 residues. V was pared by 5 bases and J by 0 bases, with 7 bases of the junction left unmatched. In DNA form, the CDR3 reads TGTGCCAGCAGTACCGACAGGGTTGGAGCCAAAAACATTCAGTACTTC. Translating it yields CASSTDRVGAKNIQYF.

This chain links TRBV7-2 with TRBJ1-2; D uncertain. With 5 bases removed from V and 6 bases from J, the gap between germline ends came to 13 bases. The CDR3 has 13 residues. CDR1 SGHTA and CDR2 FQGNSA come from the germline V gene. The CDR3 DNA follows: TGTGCCAGCAGCGCCCGCTGGCAGAATGGCTACACCTTC. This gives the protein CASSARWQNGYTF.

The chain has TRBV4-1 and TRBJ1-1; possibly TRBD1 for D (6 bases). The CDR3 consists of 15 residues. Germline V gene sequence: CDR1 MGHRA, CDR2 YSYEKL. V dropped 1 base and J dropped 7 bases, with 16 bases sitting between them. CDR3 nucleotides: TGCGCCAGCAGCCAAGTCGCCAGGGGAACACTTGAAGCTTTCTTT. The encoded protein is CASSQVARGTLEAFF.

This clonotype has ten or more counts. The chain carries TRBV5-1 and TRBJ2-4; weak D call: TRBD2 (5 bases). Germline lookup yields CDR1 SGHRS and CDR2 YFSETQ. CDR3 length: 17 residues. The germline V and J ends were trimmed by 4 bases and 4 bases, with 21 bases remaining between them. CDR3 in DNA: TGCGCCAGCAGCCCACTCGGGCAGCGGCTCGGGAAAAACATTCAGTACTTC. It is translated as CASSPLGQRLGKNIQYF.

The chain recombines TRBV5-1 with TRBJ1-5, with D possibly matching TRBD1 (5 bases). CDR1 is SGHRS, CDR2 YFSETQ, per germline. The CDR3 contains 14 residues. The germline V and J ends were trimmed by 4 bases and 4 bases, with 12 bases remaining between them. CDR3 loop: CASSKGPSNQPQHF. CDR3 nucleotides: TGCGCCAGCAGCAAGGGACCGAGTAATCAGCCCCAGCATTTT. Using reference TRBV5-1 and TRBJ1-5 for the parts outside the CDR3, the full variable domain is KAGVTQTPRYLIKTRGQQVTLSCSPISGHRSVSWYQQTPGQGLQFLFEYFSETQRNKGNFPGRFSGRQFSNSRSEMNVSTLELGDSALYLCASSKGPSNQPQHFGDGTRLSIL.

The CDR3 bases are TGTGCCAGCTACTCCGGGAGGGGGACCCAAGAGACCCAGTACTTC. Translation: CASYSGRGTQETQYF. V is TRBV9 and J is TRBJ2-5, with 8 bases aligning to TRBD2. Unmatched junction bases numbered 9, after V lost 7 bases and J lost 1 base. CDR3 length equals 15 residues. Looked up from germline, CDR1 is SGDLS and CDR2 is YYNGEE.

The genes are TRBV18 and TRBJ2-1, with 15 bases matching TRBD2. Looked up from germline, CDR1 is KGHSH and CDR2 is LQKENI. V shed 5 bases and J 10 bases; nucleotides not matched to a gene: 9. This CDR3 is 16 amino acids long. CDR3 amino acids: CASSTGLAGGPREQFF. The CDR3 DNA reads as TGTGCCAGCTCAACCGGACTAGCGGGAGGGCCACGAGAGCAGTTCTTC. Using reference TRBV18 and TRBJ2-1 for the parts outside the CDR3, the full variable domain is NAGVMQNPRHLVRRRGQEARLRCSPMKGHSHVYWYRQLPEEGLKFMVYLQKENIIDESGMPKERFSAEFPKEGPSILRIQQVVRGDSAAYFCASSTGLAGGPREQFFGPGTRLTVL.

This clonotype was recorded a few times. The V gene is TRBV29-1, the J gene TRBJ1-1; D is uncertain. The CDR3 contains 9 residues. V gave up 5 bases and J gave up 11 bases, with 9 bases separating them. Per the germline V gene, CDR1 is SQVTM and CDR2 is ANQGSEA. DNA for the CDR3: TGCAGCGTTAGAGGGAACGCTTTCTTT. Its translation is CSVRGNAFF.

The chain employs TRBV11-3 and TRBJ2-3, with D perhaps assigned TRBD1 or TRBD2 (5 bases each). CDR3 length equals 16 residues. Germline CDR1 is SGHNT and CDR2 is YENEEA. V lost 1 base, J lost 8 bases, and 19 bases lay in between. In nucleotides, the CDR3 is TGTGCCAGCAGCTTAGGTGGGGCAGTCGAGGGAATTACGCAGTATTTT. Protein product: CASSLGGAVEGITQYF.

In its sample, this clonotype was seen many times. CDR3 nucleotide sequence: TGTGCCAGCAGACCCGGACTAGTATCCTACAATGAGCAGTTCTTC. It is translated as CASRPGLVSYNEQFF. This chain connects TRBV6-1 to TRBJ2-1; 7 bases match TRBD2. Germline assignment: CDR1 MNHNS and CDR2 SASEGT. The CDR3 is made up of 15 amino acids. The J segment lost 1 base and the V segment lost 6 bases, leaving 6 bases of the junction unmatched.

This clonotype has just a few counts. Here the CDR3 reads CASSPSTGTKTQYF. DNA of the CDR3: TGTGCCAGCAGCCCCTCGACAGGGACGAAGACCCAGTACTTC. The chain has TRBV7-8 and TRBJ2-5; the match to TRBD1 covers 7 bases. This CDR3 comprises 14 residues. The V gene's germline CDR1 is SGHVS and CDR2 FQNEAQ. Trimming removed 5 bases from V and 6 bases from J; junction bases left unmatched: 9.

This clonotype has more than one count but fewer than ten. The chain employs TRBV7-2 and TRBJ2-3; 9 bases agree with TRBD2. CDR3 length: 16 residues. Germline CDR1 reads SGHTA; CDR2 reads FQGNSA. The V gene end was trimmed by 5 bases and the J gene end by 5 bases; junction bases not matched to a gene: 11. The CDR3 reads CASSAWGGRVKDTQYF. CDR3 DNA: TGTGCCAGCAGCGCTTGGGGCGGGAGGGTCAAAGATACGCAGTATTTT.

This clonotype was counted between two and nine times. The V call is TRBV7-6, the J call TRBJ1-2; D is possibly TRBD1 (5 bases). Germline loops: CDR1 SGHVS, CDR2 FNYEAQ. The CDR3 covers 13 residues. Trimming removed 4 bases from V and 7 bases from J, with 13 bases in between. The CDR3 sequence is CASSSRMGLGYTF. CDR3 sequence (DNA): TGTGCCAGCAGCTCCAGGATGGGACTTGGCTACACCTTC.

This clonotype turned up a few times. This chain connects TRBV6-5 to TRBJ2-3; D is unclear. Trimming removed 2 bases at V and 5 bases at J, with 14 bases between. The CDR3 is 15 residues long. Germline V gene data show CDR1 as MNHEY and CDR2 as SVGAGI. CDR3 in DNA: TGTGCCAGCAGTTACCAGTTAGCCATAAGAGATACGCAGTATTTT. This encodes CASSYQLAIRDTQYF.

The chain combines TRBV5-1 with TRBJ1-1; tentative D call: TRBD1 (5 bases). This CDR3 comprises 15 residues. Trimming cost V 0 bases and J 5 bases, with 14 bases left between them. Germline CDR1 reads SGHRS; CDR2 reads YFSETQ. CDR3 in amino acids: CASSLGAGEGTEAFF. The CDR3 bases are TGCGCCAGCAGCTTGGGCGCGGGGGAGGGTACTGAAGCTTTCTTT. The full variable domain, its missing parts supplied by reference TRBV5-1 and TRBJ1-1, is KAGVTQTPRYLIKTRGQQVTLSCSPISGHRSVSWYQQTPGQGLQFLFEYFSETQRNKGNFPGRFSGRQFSNSRSEMNVSTLELGDSALYLCASSLGAGEGTEAFFGQGTRLTVV.